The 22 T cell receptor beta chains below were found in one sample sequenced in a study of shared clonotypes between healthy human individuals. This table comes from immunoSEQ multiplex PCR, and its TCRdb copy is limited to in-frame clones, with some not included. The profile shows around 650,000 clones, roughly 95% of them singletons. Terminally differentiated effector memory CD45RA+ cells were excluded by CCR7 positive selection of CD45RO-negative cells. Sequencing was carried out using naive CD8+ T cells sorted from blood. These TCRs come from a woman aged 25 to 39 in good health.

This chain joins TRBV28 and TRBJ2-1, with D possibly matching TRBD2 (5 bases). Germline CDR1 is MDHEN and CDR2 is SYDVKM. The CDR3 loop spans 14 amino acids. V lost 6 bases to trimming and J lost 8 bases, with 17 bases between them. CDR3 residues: CASSQLALWDEQFF. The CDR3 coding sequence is TGTGCCAGCAGCCAATTAGCGCTTTGGGATGAGCAGTTCTTC.

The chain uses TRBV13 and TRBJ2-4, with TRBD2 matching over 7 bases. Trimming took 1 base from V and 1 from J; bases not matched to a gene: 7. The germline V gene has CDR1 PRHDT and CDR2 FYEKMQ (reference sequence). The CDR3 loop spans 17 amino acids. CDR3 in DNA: TGTGCCAGCAGCTTAGCGGCGGGAGTGGAGGCCAAAAACATTCAGTACTTC. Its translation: CASSLAAGVEAKNIQYF.

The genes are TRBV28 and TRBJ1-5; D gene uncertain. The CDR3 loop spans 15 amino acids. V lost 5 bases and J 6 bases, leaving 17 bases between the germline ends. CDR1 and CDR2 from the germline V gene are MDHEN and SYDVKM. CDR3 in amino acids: CASSQLVLAGQPQHF. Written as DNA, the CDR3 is TGTGCCAGCAGTCAGCTAGTCCTAGCGGGTCAGCCCCAGCATTTT.

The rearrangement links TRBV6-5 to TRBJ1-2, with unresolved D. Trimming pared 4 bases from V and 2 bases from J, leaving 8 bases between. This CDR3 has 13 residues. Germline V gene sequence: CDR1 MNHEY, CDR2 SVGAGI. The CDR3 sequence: CASSWKMNYGYTF. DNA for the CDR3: TGTGCCAGCAGTTGGAAGATGAACTATGGCTACACCTTC.

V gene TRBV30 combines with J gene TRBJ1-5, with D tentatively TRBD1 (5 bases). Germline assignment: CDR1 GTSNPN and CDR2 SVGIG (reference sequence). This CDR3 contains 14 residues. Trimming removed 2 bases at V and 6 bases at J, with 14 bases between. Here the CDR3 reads CAWSIGQAGQPQHF. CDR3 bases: TGTGCCTGGAGTATCGGACAAGCGGGTCAGCCCCAGCATTTT.

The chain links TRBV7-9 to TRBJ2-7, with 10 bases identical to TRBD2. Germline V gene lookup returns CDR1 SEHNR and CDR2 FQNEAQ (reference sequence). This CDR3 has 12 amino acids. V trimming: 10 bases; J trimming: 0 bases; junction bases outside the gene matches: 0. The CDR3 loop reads CAIAGGSYEQYF. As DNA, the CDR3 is TGTGCCATAGCGGGAGGCTCCTACGAGCAGTACTTC.

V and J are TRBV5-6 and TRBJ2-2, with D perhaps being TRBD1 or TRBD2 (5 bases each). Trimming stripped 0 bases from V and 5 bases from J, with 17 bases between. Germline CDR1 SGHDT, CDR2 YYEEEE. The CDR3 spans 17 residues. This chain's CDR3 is CASSLGLRGPQTGELFF. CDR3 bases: TGTGCCAGCAGCTTGGGGCTCCGGGGCCCCCAAACCGGGGAGCTGTTTTTT.

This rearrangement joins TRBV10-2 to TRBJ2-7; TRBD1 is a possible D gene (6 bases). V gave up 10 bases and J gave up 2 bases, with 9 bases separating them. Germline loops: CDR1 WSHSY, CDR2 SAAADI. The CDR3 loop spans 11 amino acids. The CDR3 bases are TGCGCCACCACAGGGACCTACGAGCAGTACTTC. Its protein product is CATTGTYEQYF.

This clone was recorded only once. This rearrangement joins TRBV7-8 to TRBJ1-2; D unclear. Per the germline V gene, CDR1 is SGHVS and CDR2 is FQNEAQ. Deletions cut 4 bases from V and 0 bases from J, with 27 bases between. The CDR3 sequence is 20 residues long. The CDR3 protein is CASSSAAHGEVELPNYGYTF. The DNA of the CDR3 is TGTGCCAGCAGCTCCGCCGCCCACGGGGAGGTTGAACTACCTAACTATGGCTACACCTTC.

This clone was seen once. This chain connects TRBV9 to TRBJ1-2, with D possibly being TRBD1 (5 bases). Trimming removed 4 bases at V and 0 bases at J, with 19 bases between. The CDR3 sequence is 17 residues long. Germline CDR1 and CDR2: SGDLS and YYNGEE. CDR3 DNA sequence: TGTGCCAGCAGCCCCACTGCGACAGATACAACTAACTATGGCTACACCTTC. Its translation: CASSPTATDTTNYGYTF.

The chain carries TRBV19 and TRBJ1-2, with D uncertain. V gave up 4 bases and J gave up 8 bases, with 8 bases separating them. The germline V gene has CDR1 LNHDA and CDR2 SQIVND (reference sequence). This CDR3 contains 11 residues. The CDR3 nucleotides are TGTGCCAGTAGTAGGGGTGGCGGCTACACCTTC. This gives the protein CASSRGGGYTF.

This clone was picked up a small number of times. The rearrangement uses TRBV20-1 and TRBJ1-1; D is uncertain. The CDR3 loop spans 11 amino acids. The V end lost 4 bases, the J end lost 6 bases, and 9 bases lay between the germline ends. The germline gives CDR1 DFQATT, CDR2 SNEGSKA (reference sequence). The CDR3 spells CSAMGGAEAFF. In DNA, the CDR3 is TGCAGTGCTATGGGAGGCGCTGAAGCTTTCTTT.

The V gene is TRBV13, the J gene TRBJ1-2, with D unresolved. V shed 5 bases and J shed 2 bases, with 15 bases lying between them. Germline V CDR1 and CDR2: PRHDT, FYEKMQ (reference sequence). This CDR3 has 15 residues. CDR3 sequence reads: CASSPEQRPNYGYTF. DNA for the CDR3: TGTGCCAGCAGCCCGGAACAGCGGCCCAACTATGGCTACACCTTC.

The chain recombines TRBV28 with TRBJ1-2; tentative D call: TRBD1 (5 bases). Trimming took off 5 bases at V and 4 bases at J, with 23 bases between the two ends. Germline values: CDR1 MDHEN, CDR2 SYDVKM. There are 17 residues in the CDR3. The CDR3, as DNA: TGTGCCAGCAGTCTCTCCGTCCCCCGCTCAGGGCGCTATGGCTACACCTTC. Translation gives CASSLSVPRSGRYGYTF.

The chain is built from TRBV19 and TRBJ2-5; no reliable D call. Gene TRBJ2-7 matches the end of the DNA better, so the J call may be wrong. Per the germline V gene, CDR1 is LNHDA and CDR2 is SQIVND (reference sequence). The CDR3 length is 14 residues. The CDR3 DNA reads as TGTGCCAGTAGTGGCAGAGCCATGTTCTACGAGCAGTACTTC. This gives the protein CASSGRAMFYEQYF.

The CDR3 here is CASSLGQYEQYF. For the CDR3, the DNA is TGTGCCAGCAGCTTAGGCCAATATGAGCAGTACTTC. The V and J genes are TRBV11-2 and TRBJ2-7; D unclear. The CDR3 is 12 amino acids. The germline V and J ends were trimmed by 1 base and 7 bases, with 8 bases remaining between them. The V gene's germline CDR1 is SGHAT and CDR2 FQNNGV.

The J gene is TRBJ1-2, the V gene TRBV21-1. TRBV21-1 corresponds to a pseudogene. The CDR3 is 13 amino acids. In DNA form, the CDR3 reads TGTGCCAGCATAGCGAGGGGCTGCTATGGCTACACCTTC. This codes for CASIARGCYGYTF.

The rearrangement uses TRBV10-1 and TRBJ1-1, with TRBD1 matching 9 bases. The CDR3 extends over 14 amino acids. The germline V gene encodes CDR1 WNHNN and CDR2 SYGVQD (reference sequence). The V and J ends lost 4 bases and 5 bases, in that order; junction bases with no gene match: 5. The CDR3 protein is CASSGGTGNTEAFF. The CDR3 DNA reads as TGCGCCAGCAGTGGAGGGACAGGGAATACTGAAGCTTTCTTT.

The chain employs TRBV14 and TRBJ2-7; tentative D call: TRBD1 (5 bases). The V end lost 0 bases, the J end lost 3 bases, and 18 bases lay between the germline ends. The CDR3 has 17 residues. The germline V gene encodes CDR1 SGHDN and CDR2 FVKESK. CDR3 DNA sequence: TGTGCCAGCAGCCAAGACTTCCCTCGAAGGGGCCGCTACGAGCAGTACTTC. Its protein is CASSQDFPRRGRYEQYF.

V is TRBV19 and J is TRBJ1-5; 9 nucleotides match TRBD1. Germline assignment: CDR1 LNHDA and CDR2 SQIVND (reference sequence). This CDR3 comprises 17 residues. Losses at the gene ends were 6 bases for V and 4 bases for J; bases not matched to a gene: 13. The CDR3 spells CASSQKTGGGRNQPQHF. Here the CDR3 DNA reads TGTGCCAGTAGCCAAAAAACAGGGGGCGGTAGGAATCAGCCCCAGCATTTT.

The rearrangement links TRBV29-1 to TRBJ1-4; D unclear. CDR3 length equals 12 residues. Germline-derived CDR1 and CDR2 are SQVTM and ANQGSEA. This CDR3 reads CTISTDNEKLFF. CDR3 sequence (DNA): TGCACCATTTCGACCGATAATGAAAAACTGTTTTTT.

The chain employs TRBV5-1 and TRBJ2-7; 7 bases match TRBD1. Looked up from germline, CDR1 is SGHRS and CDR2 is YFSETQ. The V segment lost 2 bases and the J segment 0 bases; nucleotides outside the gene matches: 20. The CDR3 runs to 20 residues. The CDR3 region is CASSLRDRPLSGQSSYEQYF. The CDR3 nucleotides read TGCGCCAGCAGCTTACGCGATAGGCCTCTTTCGGGACAGAGCTCCTACGAGCAGTACTTC.